The clone carrying this T cell receptor (beta chain) was seen a single time. V was clipped by 2 bases and J by 1 base; unmatched bases: 6. Germline loops: CDR1 MNHEY, CDR2 SMNVEV (reference sequence). The CDR3 sequence is 17 residues long. The sample originates from a study of blood T cell repertoires in COVID-19. As originally analysed: Amplification with reference gene primers provided the estimates of nucleated cell counts. Repertoires were generated with immunoSEQ multiplex PCR, while TCRdb's copy carries only in-frame clones and drops some. That table is the source of V, J and clone size, and D and trimming were worked out from the DNA. The table has 400,000 to 500,000 clones, around nine tenths seen once.

The receptor comes from a woman aged 18-35 years who had been exposed to COVID-19. Sequencing used PBMCs or T cells enriched from blood (not recorded which). This chain connects TRBV27 to TRBJ2-7; 12 bases fit TRBD2. The CDR3 region is CASSLTSGRLGSYEQYF. Here the CDR3 DNA reads TGTGCCAGCAGTTTAACTAGCGGGAGGCTTGGATCCTACGAGCAGTACTTC.